Detailed here is one T cell receptor (beta chain). Its recognized antigen is unknown. No base-level quality is on record; no much larger clone is a single base apart. TCR beta VDJ combination and CDR3 sequence profiling used genomic DNA as the template. An Illumina HiSeq 2000 was the platform used for TCR repertoire sequencing. The source study handled its data this way. Repertoires were assessed using TRBV/TRBJ rearrangement plots, CDR3 size and DJ length profiles, and Simpson's diversity index. The most abundant DNA sequence in the deep sequencing data was taken as the immunodominant clone. CDR3 amino acid sequences were checked for sharing across subjects and were also compared against the VDJdb database and published repertoires. Using fastp at Q25 and MiXCR, TCRdb reprocessed the public reads and kept productive beta chains. Rows are combined by CDR3 protein, so each entry shows the most common genes and DNA. The V and J calls shown here were made by TCRdb, not taken from the authors' results. Counted in this sample were fewer than 250,000 distinct CDR3 sequences; roughly half of them appeared once. The top ten clones comprise approximately 8% of the sample.

This record belongs to a study of CD8+CD57+ T cells in acquired aplastic anemia (dated by TCRdb to 2017 to 2018). In the study overall: A mean of around 3 ug of DNA, ranging from roughly 0.2 to 30 ug, was extracted from sorted CD4+ and CD8+ cells. A CD8+CD57+ expansion meant a frequency higher than the mean frequency seen in healthy subjects. General conclusions and limits of the study: Although roughly 29 CD8+ CDR3 sequences were shared by patients and controls, these sequences appeared highly expressed in patients and within the immunodominant clones of patients. Patients and healthy controls showed no significant difference in CD8+ Simpson's diversity (P=0.060).

V was cut back by 4 bases and J by 10 bases, leaving a gap of 11 bases between them. Taken from cysteine to phenylalanine, the CDR3 has 13 residues. CDR3 DNA only is kept here, 39 bases in frame from base 1. As encoded in the germline V gene (reference sequence), CDR1 is LNHDA while CDR2 is SQIVND. Expansion of CD8+CD57+ cells had been shown by flow cytometry in the patients chosen for sequencing. Every patient had a diagnosis of severe acquired aplastic anemia based on International Study of Aplastic Anemia and Agranulocytosis and Camitta criteria. No patient had received any therapy when blood was sampled. TCR repertoires of sorted CD4+ and CD8+ blood T cells from severe aplastic anemia patients and healthy subjects were deep-sequenced in the study. Patients were enrolled in the USA under clinicaltrials.gov protocols 00001620, 01623167, 00001397, 00071045, 00081523 and 00961064. Ficoll-Paque density gradient centrifugation was used to isolate peripheral blood mononuclear cells. Before DNA extraction, CD4+ and CD8+ T cells were sorted with FACS or magnetic beads.

Sequencing was performed on sorted CD4+, CD8+, or CD8+CD57+ T cells (not recorded which) from PBMCs. The sequence derives from a human donor with aplastic anemia. The chain was built from TRBV19 and TRBJ1-6, with no confidently assigned D gene. DNA sequence: TGTGCCAGTAGTAATGGGAATGGATCACCCCTCCACTTT. The resulting protein is CASSNGNGSPLHF.